These 2 T cell receptor beta chains originate from one sample sequenced in a study of shared clonotypes between healthy human individuals. The naive CD8 population came from CD45RO-negative cells selected for CCR7, without terminally differentiated effector memory CD45RA+ cells. TCRdb's table, derived via immunoSEQ multiplex PCR, lists solely in-frame clones and lacks some. Of 2 million or so clones in the sample, about 95% were seen once. The specimen was naive CD8+ T cells sorted from blood. Receptor source: a man between 18 and 35 years old in good health.

This chain uses TRBV4-3 with TRBJ2-1; the D gene is possibly TRBD2 (6 bases). CDR3 size: 13 residues. The V end lost 0 bases, the J end lost 10 bases, and 10 bases lay between the germline ends. Per germline, CDR1 LGHNA and CDR2 YSLEER. CDR3 nucleotides: TGCGCCAGCAGCCAAGATATGGGGGGAGAGCAGTTCTTC. Protein product: CASSQDMGGEQFF.

This clone was counted a single time. The CDR3 is CASSQVRPDTEAFF. The CDR3, as DNA: TGCGCCAGCAGCCAAGTGCGGCCGGACACTGAAGCTTTCTTT. The chain couples TRBV4-1 to TRBJ1-1, with D hard to call. The germline V gene encodes CDR1 MGHRA and CDR2 YSYEKL. The CDR3 is 14 residues long. Between the trimmed V and J ends, which lost 1 base and 3 bases, there was a span of 9 bases.